The clone carrying this TCR beta chain has only one observation. The antigen is unknown. The input for sorted-subset replicate PCRs was approximately 200 ng DNA, tens of thousands of T cell genomes. Sequenced by immunoSEQ multiplex PCR; TCRdb stores in-frame clones only, minus some. The sample holds more than 1.2 million clones, 98% seen once. This sample is part of a study of shared clonotypes between healthy human individuals. The study's findings and limits: Incompleteness in sorted-subset sequencing, despite large depth, was shown by rarefaction. It was observed that roughly 5.5% of naive CD4 clonotypes were shared across a handful of donors.

The receptor's source is a man under 40 in good health. Material for sequencing was naive CD4+ T cells sorted from blood. As for subset: CD45RA+ positively selected.

The CDR3 here is CASSYGLAGVNEQFF. CDR3 coding DNA: TGTGCCAGCAGCTACGGACTAGCGGGAGTCAATGAGCAGTTCTTC. The chain links TRBV5-6 to TRBJ2-1, with TRBD2 identical over 13 bases. Trimming at V came to 3 bases and at J to 6 bases, leaving 3 bases not matched to a gene. Germline assignment: CDR1 SGHDT and CDR2 YYEEEE. This CDR3 has 15 amino acids. Drawing the rest from reference TRBV5-6 and TRBJ2-1, the complete variable domain is DAGVTQSPTHLIKTRGQQVTLRCSPKSGHDTVSWYQQALGQGPQFIFQYYEEEERQRGNFPDRFSGHQFPNYSSELNVNALLLGDSALYLCASSYGLAGVNEQFFGPGTRLTVL.